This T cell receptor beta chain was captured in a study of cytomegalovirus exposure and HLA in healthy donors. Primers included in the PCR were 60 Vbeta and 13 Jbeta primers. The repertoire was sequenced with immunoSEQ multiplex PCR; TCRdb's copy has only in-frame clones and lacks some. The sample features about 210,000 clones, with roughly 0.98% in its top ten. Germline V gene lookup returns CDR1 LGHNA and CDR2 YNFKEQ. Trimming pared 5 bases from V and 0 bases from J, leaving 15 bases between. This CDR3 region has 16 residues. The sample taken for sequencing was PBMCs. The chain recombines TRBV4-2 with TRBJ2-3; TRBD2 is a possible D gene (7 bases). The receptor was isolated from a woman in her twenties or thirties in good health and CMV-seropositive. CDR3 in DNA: TGTGCCAGCAGCTCCCAAGGGGGGGAGAGCACAGATACGCAGTATTTT. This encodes CASSSQGGESTDTQYF.